This T cell receptor beta chain derives from a study of technical replicates of blood from a few donors. Profiled with immunoSEQ multiplex PCR; TCRdb holds only in-frame clones, not every one. The sample consists of just over 60,000 clones, over 75% of them appearing once. In its sample, this clone was seen once. The TCR was taken from a human donor in good health. Some clones in this sample may be carry-over from other donors' samples. Input material: PBMCs.

CDR3 coding DNA: TGTGCCAGTAGAGGACAGGGGAACACTGAAGCTTTCTTT. Its protein product is CASRGQGNTEAFF. This sequence joins TRBV19 and TRBJ1-1; TRBD1 agrees at 8 bases. Germline CDR1 LNHDA, CDR2 SQIVND (reference sequence). This CDR3 region has 13 residues. The V and J ends lost 6 bases and 1 base, in that order; junction bases with no gene match: 1.